This T cell receptor beta chain appears in the sequencing data of a study of T-cell memory formation after mild COVID-19. TCRdb passed the 5' RACE reads through MiXCR, listing each CDR3 protein once. The sample shows 200,000 to 250,000 distinct CDR3 sequences, 9.5% of them seen only once. This CDR3 contains 15 residues. CDR1 is MRHNA and CDR2 is SNTAGT in the germline V gene. Trimming stripped 5 bases from V and 5 bases from J, with 15 bases between. The receptor's source is a man in his late teens or twenties who had mild COVID-19 (a few samples of this study predate the infection). Cell type and time point are not known. The chain is built from TRBV6-4 and TRBJ2-2; possibly TRBD1 or TRBD2 for D (5 bases each). Sequences were obtained from PBMCs or a T cell subset sorted from them (not recorded which). DNA for the CDR3: TGTGCCAGCAGTTTGGGACCCGCCGGAACCGGGGAGCTGTTTTTT. As protein: CASSLGPAGTGELFF.